Sequencing of this T cell receptor (beta chain) was carried out in a study of blood T cell repertoires in COVID-19. Looking at the study overall: Whether acute or convalescent, the COVID-19 samples came from the United States, Italy and Spain.

Using immunoSEQ multiplex PCR, the repertoire was profiled, and TCRdb retains in-frame clones only, with some absent. The sample holds around 60,000 clones, about two thirds seen once. The CDR3 is made up of 13 amino acids. Germline V gene sequence: CDR1 SGHRS, CDR2 YFSETQ. V trimming: 10 bases; J trimming: 2 bases; junction bases outside the gene matches: 5. The sample consisted of peripheral blood. The rearrangement links TRBV5-1 to TRBJ2-3; 9 bases align to TRBD1. This clonotype was sampled from a woman aged 70-85 years with COVID-19, enrolled during active disease. CDR3 bases: TGCGCCGCCGGGACAGGGCCCACAGATACGCAGTATTTT. It is translated as CAAGTGPTDTQYF.